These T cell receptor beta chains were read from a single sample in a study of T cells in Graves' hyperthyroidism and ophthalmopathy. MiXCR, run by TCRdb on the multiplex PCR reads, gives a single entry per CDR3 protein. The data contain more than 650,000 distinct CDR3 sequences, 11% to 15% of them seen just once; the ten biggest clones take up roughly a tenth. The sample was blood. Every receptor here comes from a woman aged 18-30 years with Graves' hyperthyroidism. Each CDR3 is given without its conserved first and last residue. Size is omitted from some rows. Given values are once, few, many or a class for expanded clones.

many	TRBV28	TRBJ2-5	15	ASSSSPLAGWLETQY
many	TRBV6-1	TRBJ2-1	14	ASIEAGGPKYNEQF
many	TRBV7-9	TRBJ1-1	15	ASSLPPGRGKVTEAF
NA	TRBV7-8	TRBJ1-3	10	APLVKGNTIY
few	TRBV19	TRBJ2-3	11	ASSIGNGDTQY
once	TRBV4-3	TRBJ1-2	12	ASSQGGLSYGYT
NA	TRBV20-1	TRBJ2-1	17	SARVPSGRAGGSYNEQF
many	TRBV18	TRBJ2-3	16	ASSPTRGSGRTADTQY
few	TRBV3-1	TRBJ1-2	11	ASSQGPFNGYT
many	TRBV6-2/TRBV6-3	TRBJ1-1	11	ASTEDPNTEAF
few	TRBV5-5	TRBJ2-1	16	ASSRPTTLAGGSDEQS
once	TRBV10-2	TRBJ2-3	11	ASSETVPGTQY
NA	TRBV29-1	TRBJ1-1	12	SAGDRGRYTEAF
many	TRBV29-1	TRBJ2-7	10	SVGTSPYEQY
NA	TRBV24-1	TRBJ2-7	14	ATSESGRGQSYEQY
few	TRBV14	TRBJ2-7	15	ASSHPRTSGSGYEQY
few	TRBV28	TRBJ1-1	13	ASSPDLRMNTEAF
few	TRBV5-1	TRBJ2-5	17	AGSLESRVRLAGQETQY
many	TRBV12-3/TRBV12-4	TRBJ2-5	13	ASSFSQGAWETQY
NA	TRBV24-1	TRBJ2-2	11	ATSDLRAGELF